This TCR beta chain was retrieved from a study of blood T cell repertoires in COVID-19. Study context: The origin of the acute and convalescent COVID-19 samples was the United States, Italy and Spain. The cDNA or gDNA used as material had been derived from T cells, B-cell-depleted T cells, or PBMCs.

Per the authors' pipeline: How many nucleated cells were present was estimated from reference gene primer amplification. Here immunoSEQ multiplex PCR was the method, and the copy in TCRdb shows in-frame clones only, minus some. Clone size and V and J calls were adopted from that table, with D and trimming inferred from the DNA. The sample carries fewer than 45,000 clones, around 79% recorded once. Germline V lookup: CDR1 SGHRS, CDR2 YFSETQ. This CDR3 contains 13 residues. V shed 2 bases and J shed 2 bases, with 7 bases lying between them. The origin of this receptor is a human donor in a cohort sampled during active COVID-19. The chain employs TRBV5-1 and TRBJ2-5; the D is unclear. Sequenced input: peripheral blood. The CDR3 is CASSLNRQETQYF. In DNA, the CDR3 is TGCGCCAGCAGCTTAAACAGACAAGAGACCCAGTACTTC.